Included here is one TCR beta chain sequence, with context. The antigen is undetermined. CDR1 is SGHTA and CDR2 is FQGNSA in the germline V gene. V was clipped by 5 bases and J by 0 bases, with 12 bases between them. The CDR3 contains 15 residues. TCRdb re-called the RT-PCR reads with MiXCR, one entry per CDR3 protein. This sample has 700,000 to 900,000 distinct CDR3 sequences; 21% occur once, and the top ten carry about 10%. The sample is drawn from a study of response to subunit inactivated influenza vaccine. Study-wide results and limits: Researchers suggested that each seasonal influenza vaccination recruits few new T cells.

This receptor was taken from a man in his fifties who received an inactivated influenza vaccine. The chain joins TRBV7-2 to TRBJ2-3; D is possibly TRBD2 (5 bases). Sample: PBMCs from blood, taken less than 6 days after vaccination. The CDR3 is CASSPLRTSTDTQYF. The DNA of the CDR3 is TGTGCCAGCAGCCCCCTAAGGACTAGCACAGATACGCAGTATTTT.